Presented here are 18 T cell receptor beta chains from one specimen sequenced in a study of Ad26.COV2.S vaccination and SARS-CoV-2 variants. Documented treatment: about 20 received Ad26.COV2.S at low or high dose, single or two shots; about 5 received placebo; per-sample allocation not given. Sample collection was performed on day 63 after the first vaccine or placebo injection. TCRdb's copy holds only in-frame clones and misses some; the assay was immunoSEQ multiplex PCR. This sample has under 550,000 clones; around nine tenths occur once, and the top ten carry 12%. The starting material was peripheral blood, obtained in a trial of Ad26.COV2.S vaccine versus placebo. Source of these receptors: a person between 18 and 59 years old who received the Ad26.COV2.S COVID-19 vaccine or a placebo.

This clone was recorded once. DNA for the CDR3: TGTGCCAGCAGTTTCTTCTCTAACACTGAAGCTTTCTTT. Translation: CASSFFSNTEAFF. J is TRBJ1-1 and V is TRBV12-3 or TRBV12-4; D call uncertain. V shed 3 bases and J shed 2 bases, with 7 bases lying between them. This CDR3 has 13 amino acids.

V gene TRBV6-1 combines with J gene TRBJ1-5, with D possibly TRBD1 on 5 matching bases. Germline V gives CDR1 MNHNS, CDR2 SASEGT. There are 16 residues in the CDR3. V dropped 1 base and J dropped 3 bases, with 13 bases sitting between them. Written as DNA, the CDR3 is TGTGCCAGCAGTGAAGGGGGCAATTGGTCCAATCAGCCCCAGCATTTT. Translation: CASSEGGNWSNQPQHF.

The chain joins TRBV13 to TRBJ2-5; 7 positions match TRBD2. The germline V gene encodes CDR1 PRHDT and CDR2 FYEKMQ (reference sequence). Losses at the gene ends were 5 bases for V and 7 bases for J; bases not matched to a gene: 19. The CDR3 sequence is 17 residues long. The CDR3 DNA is TGTGCCAGCAGCCCTGGAGGCGGGAGTCCGGGTATTGGGACCCAGTACTTC. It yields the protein CASSPGGGSPGIGTQYF.

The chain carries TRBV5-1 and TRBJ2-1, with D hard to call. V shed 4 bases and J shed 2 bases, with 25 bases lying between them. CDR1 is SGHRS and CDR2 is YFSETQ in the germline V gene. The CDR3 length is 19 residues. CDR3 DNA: TGCGCCAGCAGCCCCCTAGGAGTCGTAACGGGTCTCACCTACAATGAGCAGTTCTTC. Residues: CASSPLGVVTGLTYNEQFF.

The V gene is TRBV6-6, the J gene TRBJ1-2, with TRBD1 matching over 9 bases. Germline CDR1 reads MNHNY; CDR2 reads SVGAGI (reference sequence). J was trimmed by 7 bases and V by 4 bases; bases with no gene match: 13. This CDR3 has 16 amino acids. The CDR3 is CASSWGRNRQGGGYTF. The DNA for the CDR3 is TGTGCCAGCAGTTGGGGAAGAAACAGACAGGGGGGTGGCTACACCTTC.

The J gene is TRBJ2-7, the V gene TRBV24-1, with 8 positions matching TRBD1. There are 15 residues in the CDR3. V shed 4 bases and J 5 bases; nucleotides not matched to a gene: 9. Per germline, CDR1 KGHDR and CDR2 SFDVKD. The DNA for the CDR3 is TGTGCCACCAGTGACCCGACAGGGGTTACTGACGAGCAGTACTTC. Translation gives CATSDPTGVTDEQYF.

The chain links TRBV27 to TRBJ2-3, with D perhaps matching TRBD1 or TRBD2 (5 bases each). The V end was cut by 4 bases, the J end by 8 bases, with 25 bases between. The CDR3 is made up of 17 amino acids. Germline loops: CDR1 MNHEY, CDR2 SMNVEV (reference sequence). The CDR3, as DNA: TGTGCCAGCAGTTCCATGGTGGGGACCAACTCCCCGGGTACGCAGTATTTT. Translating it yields CASSSMVGTNSPGTQYF.

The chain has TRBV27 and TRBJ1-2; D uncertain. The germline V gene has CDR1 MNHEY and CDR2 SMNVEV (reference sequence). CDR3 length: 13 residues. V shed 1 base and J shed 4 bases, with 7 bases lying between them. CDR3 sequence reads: CASSLFGTYGYTF. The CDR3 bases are TGTGCCAGCAGTTTATTCGGCACCTATGGCTACACCTTC.

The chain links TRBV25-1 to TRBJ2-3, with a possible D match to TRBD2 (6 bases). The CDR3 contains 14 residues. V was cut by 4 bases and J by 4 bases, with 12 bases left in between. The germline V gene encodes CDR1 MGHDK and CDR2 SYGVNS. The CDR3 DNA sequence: TGTGCCAGCAGTGGCCGGGGGAGACCAGATACGCAGTATTTT. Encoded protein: CASSGRGRPDTQYF.

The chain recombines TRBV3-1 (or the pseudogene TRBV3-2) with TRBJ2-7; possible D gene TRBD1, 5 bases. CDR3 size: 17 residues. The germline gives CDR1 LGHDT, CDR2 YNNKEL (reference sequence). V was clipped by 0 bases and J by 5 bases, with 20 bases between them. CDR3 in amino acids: CASSQERAWQGGHEQYF. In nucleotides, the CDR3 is TGTGCCAGCAGCCAAGAACGGGCCTGGCAGGGTGGCCACGAGCAGTACTTC.

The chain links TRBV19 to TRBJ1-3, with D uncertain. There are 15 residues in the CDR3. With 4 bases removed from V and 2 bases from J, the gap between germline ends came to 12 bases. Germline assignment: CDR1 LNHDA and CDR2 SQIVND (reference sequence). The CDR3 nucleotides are TGTGCCAGTAGTACCCGAACTTTAACTGGAAACACCATATATTTT. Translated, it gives CASSTRTLTGNTIYF.

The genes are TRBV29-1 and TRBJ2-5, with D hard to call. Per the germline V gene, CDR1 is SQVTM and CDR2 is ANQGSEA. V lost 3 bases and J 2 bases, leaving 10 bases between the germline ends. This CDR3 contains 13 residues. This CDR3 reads CSVDVGIQETQYF. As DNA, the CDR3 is TGCAGCGTTGATGTGGGGATACAAGAGACCCAGTACTTC. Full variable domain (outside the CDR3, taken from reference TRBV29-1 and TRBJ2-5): SAVISQKPSRDICQRGTSLTIQCQVDSQVTMMFWYRQQPGQSLTLIATANQGSEATYESGFVIDKFPISRPNLTFSTLTVSNMSPEDSSIYLCSVDVGIQETQYFGPGTRLLVL.

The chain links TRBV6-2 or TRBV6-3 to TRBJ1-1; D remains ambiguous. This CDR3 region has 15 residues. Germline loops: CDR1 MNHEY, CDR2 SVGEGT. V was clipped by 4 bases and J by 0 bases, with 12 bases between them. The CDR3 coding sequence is TGTGCCAGCAGTTTCCCCGGGGAATTGAACACTGAAGCTTTCTTT. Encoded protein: CASSFPGELNTEAFF.

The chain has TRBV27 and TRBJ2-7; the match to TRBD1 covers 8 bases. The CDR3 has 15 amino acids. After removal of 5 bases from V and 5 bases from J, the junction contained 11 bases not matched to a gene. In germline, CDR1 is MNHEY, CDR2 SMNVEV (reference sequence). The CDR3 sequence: CASSPRTGLTHEQYF. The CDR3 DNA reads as TGTGCCAGCAGTCCCCGGACAGGGTTGACGCACGAGCAGTACTTC.

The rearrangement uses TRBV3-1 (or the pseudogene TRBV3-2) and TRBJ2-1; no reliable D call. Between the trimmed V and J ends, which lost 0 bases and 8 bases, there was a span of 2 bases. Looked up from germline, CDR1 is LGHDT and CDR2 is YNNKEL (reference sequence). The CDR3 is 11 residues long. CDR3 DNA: TGTGCCAGCAGCCAAGACGATGAGCAGTTCTTC. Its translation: CASSQDDEQFF.

CDR3 region: CASSVGLRGPQETQYF. CDR3 sequence (DNA): TGTGCCAGCAGTGTTGGTCTGAGGGGACCCCAAGAGACCCAGTACTTC. The chain uses TRBV25-1 and TRBJ2-5; the D call may be TRBD1 or TRBD2 (5 bases each). The CDR3 has 16 residues. V was pared by 4 bases and J by 1 base, with 16 bases between. Per the germline V gene, CDR1 is MGHDK and CDR2 is SYGVNS.

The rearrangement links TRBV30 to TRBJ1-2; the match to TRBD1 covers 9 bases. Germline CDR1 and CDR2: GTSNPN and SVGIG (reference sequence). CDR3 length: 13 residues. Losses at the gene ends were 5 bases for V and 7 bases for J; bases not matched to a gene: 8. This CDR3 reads CAWRGLTGGGYTF. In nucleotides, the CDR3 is TGTGCCTGGCGAGGCTTGACAGGGGGTGGCTACACCTTC.

The CDR3 spells CASSEGSSGRGEQFF. DNA for the CDR3: TGCGCCAGCAGTGAAGGCTCTAGCGGGAGGGGTGAGCAGTTCTTC. The rearrangement links TRBV10-1 to TRBJ2-1; TRBD2 matches 12 bases. With V trimmed by 3 bases and J by 9 bases, 6 bases remained unmatched. The CDR3 consists of 15 residues. The V gene's germline CDR1 is WNHNN and CDR2 SYGVQD (reference sequence).